The T cell receptor (beta chain) described here comes from a study of shared clonotypes between healthy human individuals. In the study overall: For every donor, three CD4 naive, three CD4 memory, two CD8 naive and one CD8 memory plates were used.

Study-level results: Sorted-subset samples were not fully sequenced, rarefaction indicated. The generation probabilities recorded for non-shared clonotypes fell below those of clonotypes shared by all four donors.

On this clone itself: Its antigen remains unidentified.

CDR1 is LNHNV, CDR2 YYDKDF, per germline (reference sequence). Trimming cost V 0 bases and J 3 bases; bases outside gene matches: 10. The CDR3 spans 17 residues. Assay: immunoSEQ multiplex PCR; the TCRdb copy retains only in-frame clones and omits some. The table includes about 1.5 million clones, over 95% detected once. The rearrangement uses TRBV15 and TRBJ2-7; TRBD2 matches 8 bases. The receptor's source is a man in his thirties or forties in good health. Material for sequencing was naive CD4+ T cells sorted from blood. Subset reported: CD45RA+ positively selected. For the CDR3, the DNA is TGTGCCACCAGCAGAGATAGGTTCCTAGCGGGCCACTACGAGCAGTACTTC. Its protein product is CATSRDRFLAGHYEQYF.